This T cell receptor (beta chain) originates from a study of T-cell reconstitution after alpha-beta-depleted transplantation in children. This clonotype showed up many times. V trimming: 3 bases; J trimming: 9 bases; junction bases outside the gene matches: 8. Germline CDR1 reads DFQATT; CDR2 reads SNEGSKA (reference sequence). The CDR3 runs to 14 residues. Construction of the TCRbeta library involved unique molecular identifiers. TCRdb re-called the PCR reads with MiXCR, one entry per CDR3 protein. Among about 91,000 distinct CDR3 sequences, roughly 8.3% were seen once, and the ten largest hold just under 7%.

This receptor was obtained from a human donor who donated a stem cell graft to a child with congenital amegakaryocytic thrombocytopenia. The chain recombines TRBV20-1 with TRBJ2-1, with TRBD2 matching over 10 bases. The sequencing here drew on PBMCs from the stem cell graft donor, taken from the stem cell graft. The CDR3 loop reads CSARLAGAGGEQFF. CDR3 nucleotide sequence: TGCAGTGCTAGGCTAGCGGGAGCGGGGGGTGAGCAGTTCTTC.